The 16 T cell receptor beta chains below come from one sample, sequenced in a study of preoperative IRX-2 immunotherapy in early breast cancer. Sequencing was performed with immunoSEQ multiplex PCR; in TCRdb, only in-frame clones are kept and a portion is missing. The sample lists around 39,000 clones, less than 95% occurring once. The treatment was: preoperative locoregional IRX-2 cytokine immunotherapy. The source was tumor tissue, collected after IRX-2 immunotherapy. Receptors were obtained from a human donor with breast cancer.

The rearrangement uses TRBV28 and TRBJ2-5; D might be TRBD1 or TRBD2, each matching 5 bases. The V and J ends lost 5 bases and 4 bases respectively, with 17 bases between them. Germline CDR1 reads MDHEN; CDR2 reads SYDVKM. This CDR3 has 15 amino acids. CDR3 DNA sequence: TGTGCCAGCAGTCGACCGTCGCCAGGGACAGAGACCCAGTACTTC. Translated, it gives CASSRPSPGTETQYF.

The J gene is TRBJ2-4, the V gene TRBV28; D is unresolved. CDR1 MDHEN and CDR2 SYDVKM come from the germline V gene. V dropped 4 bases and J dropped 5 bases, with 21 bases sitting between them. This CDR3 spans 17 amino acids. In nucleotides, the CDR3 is TGTGCCAGCAGTTCATACCCCCCTCCGGAAGGCCAAAACATTCAGTACTTC. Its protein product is CASSSYPPPEGQNIQYF.

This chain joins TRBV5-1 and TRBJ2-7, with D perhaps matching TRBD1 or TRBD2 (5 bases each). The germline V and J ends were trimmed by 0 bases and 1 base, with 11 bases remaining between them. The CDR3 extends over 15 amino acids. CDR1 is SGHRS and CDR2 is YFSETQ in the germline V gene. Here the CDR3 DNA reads TGCGCCAGCAGCTTGGTTGGGGGAAAATCCTACGAGCAGTACTTC. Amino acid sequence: CASSLVGGKSYEQYF.

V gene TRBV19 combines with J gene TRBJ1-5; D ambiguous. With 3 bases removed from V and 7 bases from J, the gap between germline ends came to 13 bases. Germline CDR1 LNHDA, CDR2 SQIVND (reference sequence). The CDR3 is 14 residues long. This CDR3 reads CASSIEGPGQPQHF. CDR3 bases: TGTGCCAGTAGTATTGAGGGCCCGGGGCAGCCCCAGCATTTT.

CDR3 DNA: TGTGCCTGGAGAGGGGACATAAACACCGGGGAGCTGTTTTTT. Translation gives CAWRGDINTGELFF. The genes are TRBV30 and TRBJ2-2, with D tentatively TRBD1 (6 bases). Germline CDR1 GTSNPN, CDR2 SVGIG (reference sequence). This CDR3 region has 14 residues. Between the trimmed V and J ends, which lost 3 bases and 2 bases, there was a span of 10 bases.

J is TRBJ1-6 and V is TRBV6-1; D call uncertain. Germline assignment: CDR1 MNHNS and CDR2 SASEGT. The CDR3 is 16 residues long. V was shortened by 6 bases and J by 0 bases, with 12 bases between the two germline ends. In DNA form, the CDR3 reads TGTGCCAGCAGGGAACGTAGAGGCTCCTATAATTCACCCCTCCACTTT. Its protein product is CASRERRGSYNSPLHF.

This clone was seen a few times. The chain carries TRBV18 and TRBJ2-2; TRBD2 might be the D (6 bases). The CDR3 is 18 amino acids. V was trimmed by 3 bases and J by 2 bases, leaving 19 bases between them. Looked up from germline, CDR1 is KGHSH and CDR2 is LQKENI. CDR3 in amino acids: CASSPQRLGRGNTGELFF. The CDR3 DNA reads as TGTGCCAGCTCACCTCAACGACTAGGGCGGGGAAACACCGGGGAGCTGTTTTTT.

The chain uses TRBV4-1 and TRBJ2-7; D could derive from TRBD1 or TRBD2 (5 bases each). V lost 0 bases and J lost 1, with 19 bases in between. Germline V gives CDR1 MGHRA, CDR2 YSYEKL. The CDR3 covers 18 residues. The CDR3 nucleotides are TGCGCCAGCAGCCAAGATGGGGGTGGGGAGTACGGATCCTACGAGCAGTACTTC. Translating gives CASSQDGGGEYGSYEQYF.

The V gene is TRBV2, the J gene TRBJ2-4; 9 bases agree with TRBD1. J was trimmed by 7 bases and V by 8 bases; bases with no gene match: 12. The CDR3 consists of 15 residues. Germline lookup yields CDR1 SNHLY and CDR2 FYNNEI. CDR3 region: CASFSRDRDSNIQYF. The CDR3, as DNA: TGTGCCAGCTTCTCCAGGGACAGGGATTCGAACATTCAGTACTTC.

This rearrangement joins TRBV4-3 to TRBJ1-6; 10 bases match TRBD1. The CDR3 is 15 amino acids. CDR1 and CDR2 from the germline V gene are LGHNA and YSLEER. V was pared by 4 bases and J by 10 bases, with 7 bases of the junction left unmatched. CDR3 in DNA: TGCGCCAGCAGCCCCTCCCGGGACAGGGGATCACCCCTCCACTTT. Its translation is CASSPSRDRGSPLHF.

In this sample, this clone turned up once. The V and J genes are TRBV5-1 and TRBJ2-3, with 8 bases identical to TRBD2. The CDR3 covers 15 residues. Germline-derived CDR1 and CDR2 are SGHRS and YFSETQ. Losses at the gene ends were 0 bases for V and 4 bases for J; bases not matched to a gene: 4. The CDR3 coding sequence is TGCGCCAGCAGCTTGGTCGCAGCGGGGGCAGATACGCAGTATTTT. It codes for CASSLVAAGADTQYF.

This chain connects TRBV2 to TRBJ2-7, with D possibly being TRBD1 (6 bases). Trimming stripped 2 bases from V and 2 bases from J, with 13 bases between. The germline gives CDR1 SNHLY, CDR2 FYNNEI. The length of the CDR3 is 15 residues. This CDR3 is CASSESGAITYEQYF. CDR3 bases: TGTGCCAGCAGTGAATCAGGGGCTATCACCTACGAGCAGTACTTC.

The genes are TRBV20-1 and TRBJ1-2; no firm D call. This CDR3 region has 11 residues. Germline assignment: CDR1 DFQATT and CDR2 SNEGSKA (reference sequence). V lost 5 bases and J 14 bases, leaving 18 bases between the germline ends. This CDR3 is CSAERRGKETF. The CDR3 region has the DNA TGCAGTGCTGAGAGGAGAGGAAAAGAGACCTTC.

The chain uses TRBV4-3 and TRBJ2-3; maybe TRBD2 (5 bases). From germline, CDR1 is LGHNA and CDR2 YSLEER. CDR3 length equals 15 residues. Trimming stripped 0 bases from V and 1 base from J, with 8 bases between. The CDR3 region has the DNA TGCGCCAGCAGCCAAGAGTGGACTCGCACAGATACGCAGTATTTT. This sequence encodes CASSQEWTRTDTQYF.

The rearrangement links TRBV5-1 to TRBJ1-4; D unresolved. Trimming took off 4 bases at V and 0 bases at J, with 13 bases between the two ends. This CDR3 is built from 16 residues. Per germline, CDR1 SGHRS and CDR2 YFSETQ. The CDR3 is CASSPYRAATNEKLFF. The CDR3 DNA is TGCGCCAGCAGCCCCTATCGGGCGGCAACTAATGAAAAACTGTTTTTT.

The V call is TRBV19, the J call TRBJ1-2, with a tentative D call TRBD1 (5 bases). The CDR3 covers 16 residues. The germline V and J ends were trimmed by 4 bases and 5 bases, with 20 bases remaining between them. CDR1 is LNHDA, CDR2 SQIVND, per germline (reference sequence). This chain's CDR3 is CASSTTWDGWKYGYTF. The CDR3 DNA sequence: TGTGCCAGTAGTACCACCTGGGACGGCTGGAAGTATGGCTACACCTTC.